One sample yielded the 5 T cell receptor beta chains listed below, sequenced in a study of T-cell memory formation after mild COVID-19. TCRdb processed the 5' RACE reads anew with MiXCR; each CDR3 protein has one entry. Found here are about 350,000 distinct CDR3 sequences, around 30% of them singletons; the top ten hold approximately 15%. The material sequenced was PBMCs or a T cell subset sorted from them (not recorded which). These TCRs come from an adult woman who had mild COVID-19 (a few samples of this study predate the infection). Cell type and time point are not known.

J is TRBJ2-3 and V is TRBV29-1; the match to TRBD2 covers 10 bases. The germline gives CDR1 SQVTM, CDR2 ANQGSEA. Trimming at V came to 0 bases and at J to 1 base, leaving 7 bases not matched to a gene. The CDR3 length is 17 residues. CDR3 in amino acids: CSVEDGSTSGRTDTQYF. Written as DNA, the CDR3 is TGCAGCGTTGAAGATGGCTCGACTAGCGGGCGCACAGATACGCAGTATTTT.

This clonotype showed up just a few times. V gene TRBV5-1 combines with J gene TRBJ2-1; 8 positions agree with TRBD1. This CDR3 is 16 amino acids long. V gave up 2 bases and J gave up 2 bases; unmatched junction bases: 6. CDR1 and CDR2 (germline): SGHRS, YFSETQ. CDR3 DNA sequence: TGCGCCAGCAGCTTAGGCGCGGGACAGGCCTACAATGAGCAGTTCTTC. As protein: CASSLGAGQAYNEQFF.

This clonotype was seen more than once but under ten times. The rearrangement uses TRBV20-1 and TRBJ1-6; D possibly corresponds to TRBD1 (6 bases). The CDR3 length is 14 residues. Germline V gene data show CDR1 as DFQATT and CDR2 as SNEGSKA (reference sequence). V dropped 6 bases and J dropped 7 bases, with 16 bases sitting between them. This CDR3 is CSALPGQRNSPLHF. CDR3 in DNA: TGCAGTGCCCTCCCGGGACAAAGGAATTCACCCCTCCACTTT.

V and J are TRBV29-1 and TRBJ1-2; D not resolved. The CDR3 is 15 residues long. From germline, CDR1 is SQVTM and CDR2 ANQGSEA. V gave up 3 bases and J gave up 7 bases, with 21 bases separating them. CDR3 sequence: CSVDPLTDQGGGYTF. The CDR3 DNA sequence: TGCAGCGTTGACCCTCTAACCGATCAAGGTGGTGGCTACACCTTC.

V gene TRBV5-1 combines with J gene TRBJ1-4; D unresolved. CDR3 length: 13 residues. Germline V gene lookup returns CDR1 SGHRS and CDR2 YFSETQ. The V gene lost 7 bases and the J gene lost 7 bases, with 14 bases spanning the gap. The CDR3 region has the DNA TGCGCCAGCCGCCTAGCGTCTGGTGAAAAACTGTTTTTT. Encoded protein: CASRLASGEKLFF.